These 27 T cell receptor beta chains came from one sample sequenced in a study of T-cell memory formation after mild COVID-19. TCRdb re-called the 5' RACE reads with MiXCR, one entry per CDR3 protein. The sample lists roughly 450,000 distinct CDR3 sequences; roughly 17% were seen once. Sequenced: PBMCs or a T cell subset sorted from them (not recorded which). These TCRs come from a man between 18 and 29 years old who had mild COVID-19 (a few samples of this study predate the infection). Cell type and time point are not known.

The chain uses TRBV6-6 and TRBJ2-3; maybe TRBD2 (6 bases). The germline CDR1 and CDR2 sequences are MNHNY and SVGAGI (reference sequence). V lost 2 bases, J lost 0 bases, and 15 bases lay in between. The length of the CDR3 is 17 residues. DNA of the CDR3: TGTGCCAGCAGTTACGAGGCGGGCGGGGTGAGCACAGATACGCAGTATTTT. Translation gives CASSYEAGGVSTDTQYF.

This clonotype showed up many times. This sequence joins TRBV5-1 and TRBJ2-1; TRBD1 matches 9 bases. In germline, CDR1 is SGHRS, CDR2 YFSETQ. The ends lost 3 bases at V and 5 bases at J; junction bases unmatched: 12. The CDR3 length is 17 residues. CDR3 DNA: TGCGCCAGCAGCTCAACCCTTGCCCGGACAGGGGACAATGAGCAGTTCTTC. The encoded protein is CASSSTLARTGDNEQFF.

This clonotype was counted between two and nine times. The chain couples TRBV14 to TRBJ1-3; D gene uncertain. V was shortened by 3 bases and J by 1 base, with 10 bases between the two germline ends. CDR3 length: 15 amino acids. Germline loops: CDR1 SGHDN, CDR2 FVKESK. CDR3 protein: CASSQFKDSGNTIYF. CDR3 sequence (DNA): TGTGCCAGCAGCCAGTTCAAAGATTCTGGAAACACCATATATTTT.

The rearrangement uses TRBV19 and TRBJ2-4; a possible D gene is TRBD1 (6 bases). Trimming removed 4 bases at V and 8 bases at J, with 12 bases between. Per germline, CDR1 LNHDA and CDR2 SQIVND (reference sequence). This CDR3 has 13 amino acids. The CDR3 is CASSTHRVDIQYF. DNA for the CDR3: TGTGCCAGTAGTACCCACAGGGTCGACATTCAGTACTTC.

J is TRBJ2-5 and V is TRBV11-1; D is tentatively TRBD1 or TRBD2 (5 bases each). The CDR3 has 14 amino acids. CDR1 and CDR2 (germline): SGHAT, FQDESV (reference sequence). Trimming shortened V by 5 bases and J by 7 bases, and 17 bases separated the two germline ends. The CDR3 DNA reads TGTGCCAGCAGCGGAGGTGGGACGCCCGGGACCCAGTACTTC. It is translated as CASSGGGTPGTQYF.

The V gene is TRBV5-1, the J gene TRBJ1-1, with D possibly being TRBD1 (6 bases). Germline V gene sequence: CDR1 SGHRS, CDR2 YFSETQ. V lost 7 bases and J lost 4, with 17 bases in between. CDR3 length equals 14 residues. The CDR3 sequence: CASHIEGGGTEAFF. The CDR3 DNA reads TGCGCCAGCCACATCGAGGGGGGAGGCACTGAAGCTTTCTTT.

This rearrangement joins TRBV15 to TRBJ1-5, with D unresolved. The V gene lost 0 bases and the J gene lost 7 bases, with 7 bases spanning the gap. The CDR3 runs 13 residues. Germline CDR1 and CDR2: LNHNV and YYDKDF (reference sequence). The CDR3 region has the DNA TGTGCCACCAGCAGAGAAGAGGAACAGCCCCAGCATTTT. Amino acid sequence: CATSREEEQPQHF.

This clonotype has just a few counts. The V call is TRBV28, the J call TRBJ1-5; the D gene is possibly TRBD1 (5 bases). The V gene's germline CDR1 is MDHEN and CDR2 SYDVKM. The germline V and J ends were trimmed by 3 bases and 0 bases, with 15 bases remaining between them. CDR3 size: 17 residues. The CDR3, as DNA: TGTGCCAGCAGTTTGTTGGGGGGGGAATATAGCAATCAGCCCCAGCATTTT. Protein product: CASSLLGGEYSNQPQHF. Variable domain in full (rest from reference TRBV28 and TRBJ1-5): DVKVTQSSRYLVKRTGEKVFLECVQDMDHENMFWYRQDPGLGLRLIYFSYDVKMKEKGDIPEGYSVSREKKERFSLILESASTNQTSMYLCASSLLGGEYSNQPQHFGDGTRLSIL.

V is TRBV7-9 and J is TRBJ1-3; 7 bases align to TRBD1. CDR3 length equals 15 residues. J lost 2 bases, V lost 5 bases, and 6 bases had no gene match. CDR1 is SEHNR and CDR2 is FQNEAQ in the germline V gene (reference sequence). The CDR3 is CASSPSTGTGNTIYF. CDR3 nucleotides: TGTGCCAGCAGCCCGTCGACAGGGACTGGAAACACCATATATTTT.

This clonotype was recorded many times. This chain joins TRBV10-2 and TRBJ2-3; D not certain. The germline CDR1 and CDR2 sequences are WSHSY and SAAADI. The CDR3 totals 11 residues. Between the trimmed V and J ends, which lost 3 bases and 7 bases, there was a span of 5 bases. The CDR3 DNA is TGCGCCAGCAGTGATTTTTATACGCAGTATTTT. Amino acids: CASSDFYTQYF.

This rearrangement joins TRBV6-5 to TRBJ2-1; D may match TRBD1 or TRBD2 (5 bases each). The CDR3 loop spans 9 amino acids. V shed 8 bases and J shed 10 bases, with 6 bases lying between them. From germline, CDR1 is MNHEY and CDR2 SVGAGI. The CDR3 is CASGTEQFF. DNA for the CDR3: TGTGCCAGCGGGACGGAGCAGTTCTTC.

Many counts were recorded for this clonotype. Germline is not matched at one junction end, which may reflect a read error. The chain recombines TRBV5-1 with TRBJ2-1; D possibly corresponds to TRBD2 (6 bases). The CDR3 length is 13 residues. Germline CDR1 SGHRS, CDR2 YFSETQ. The CDR3 DNA reads TGTGCCAGCAGCCCTGGGGGGTACAATGAGCAGTTCTTC. This encodes CASSPGGYNEQFF.

The rearrangement uses TRBV6-5 and TRBJ2-3, with 7 nucleotides matching TRBD2. The CDR3 covers 15 residues. V shed 6 bases and J 2 bases; nucleotides not matched to a gene: 8. The germline V gene has CDR1 MNHEY and CDR2 SVGAGI. The CDR3 sequence: CASRPPGLPTDTQYF. The CDR3 DNA follows: TGTGCCAGCAGGCCACCGGGACTACCCACAGATACGCAGTATTTT.

The table lists this clonotype with a few counts. V is TRBV30 and J is TRBJ2-1; D is ambiguous. Per germline, CDR1 GTSNPN and CDR2 SVGIG (reference sequence). V lost 1 base and J 1 base, leaving 8 bases between the germline ends. This CDR3 comprises 14 residues. Here the CDR3 reads CAWSGKRSYNEQFF. In DNA, the CDR3 is TGTGCCTGGAGTGGGAAACGGTCCTACAATGAGCAGTTCTTC.

The rearrangement uses TRBV6-5 and TRBJ2-7; D uncertain. Between the trimmed V and J ends, which lost 5 bases and 2 bases, there was a span of 13 bases. The V gene's germline CDR1 is MNHEY and CDR2 SVGAGI. The CDR3 loop spans 14 amino acids. The CDR3 here is CASSPSDGAYEQYV. CDR3 coding DNA: TGTGCCAGCAGTCCTTCCGACGGAGCCTACGAGCAGTACGTC.

This clonotype was seen only a few times. The V gene is TRBV4-1, the J gene TRBJ2-3, with D perhaps assigned TRBD1 or TRBD2 (5 bases each). The germline V gene encodes CDR1 MGHRA and CDR2 YSYEKL. V lost 3 bases and J lost 10, with 17 bases in between. This CDR3 contains 14 residues. CDR3 amino acids: CASSQSRGEQAQYF. The CDR3 bases are TGCGCCAGCAGCCAGTCCCGGGGCGAGCAAGCGCAGTATTTT.

The rearrangement joins TRBV11-2 to TRBJ1-5, with TRBD1 as a possible D gene (5 bases). The V and J ends lost 5 bases and 2 bases respectively, with 16 bases between them. This CDR3 comprises 16 residues. The germline gives CDR1 SGHAT, CDR2 FQNNGV. The CDR3 loop reads CASSGGTTSGNQPQHF. The CDR3 nucleotides read TGTGCCAGCAGCGGGGGGACTACTTCGGGCAATCAGCCCCAGCATTTT.

The chain joins TRBV5-1 to TRBJ1-1; D may be TRBD1 (5 bases). This CDR3 region has 13 residues. V lost 1 base and J lost 9, with 13 bases in between. Germline V gene lookup returns CDR1 SGHRS and CDR2 YFSETQ. The CDR3 loop reads CASSLCDSGKAFF. Here the CDR3 DNA reads TGCGCCAGCAGCTTGTGCGACAGTGGGAAAGCTTTCTTT.

The rearrangement joins TRBV7-2 to TRBJ2-2; possible D gene TRBD2, 6 bases. Germline loops: CDR1 SGHTA, CDR2 FQGNSA. Trimming took 5 bases from V and 3 from J, leaving 7 bases between them. The CDR3 is 13 residues long. The CDR3 sequence: CASSGGYTGELFF. CDR3 nucleotides: TGTGCCAGCAGCGGGGGGTACACCGGGGAGCTGTTTTTT.

V usage is TRBV6-5 and J usage is TRBJ2-3; 7 bases line up with TRBD1. In germline, CDR1 is MNHEY, CDR2 SVGAGI. The J segment lost 8 bases and the V segment lost 0 bases, leaving 11 bases of the junction unmatched. The CDR3 consists of 16 residues. The chain's CDR3 is CASSYSNRGPRATQYF. The CDR3 DNA reads as TGTGCCAGCAGTTACTCGAACAGGGGCCCTAGGGCTACGCAGTATTTT.

This clonotype was picked up a small number of times. This chain links TRBV12-3 or TRBV12-4 with TRBJ2-4; TRBD1 matches at 12 bases. The V gene end was trimmed by 4 bases and the J gene end by 7 bases; junction bases not matched to a gene: 11. The CDR3 runs to 17 residues. Here the CDR3 reads CASSSGTGGGWANIQYF. DNA of the CDR3: TGTGCCAGCAGTTCCGGGACAGGGGGCGGTTGGGCGAACATTCAGTACTTC.

The chain combines TRBV5-5 with TRBJ2-2, with 11 nucleotides matching TRBD1. This CDR3 is built from 16 residues. Trimming took 1 base from V and 7 from J; bases not matched to a gene: 6. Germline CDR1 reads SGHKS; CDR2 reads YYEKEE (reference sequence). For the CDR3, the DNA is TGTGCCAGCAGCTTGATTGGACAGGGGGCGAACGGGGAGCTGTTTTTT. This encodes CASSLIGQGANGELFF.

The chain recombines TRBV24-1 with TRBJ2-7, with a tentative D call TRBD1 (5 bases). The CDR3 has 16 residues. Between the trimmed V and J ends, which lost 1 base and 3 bases, there was a span of 15 bases. CDR1 and CDR2 (germline): KGHDR, SFDVKD. The CDR3 region has the DNA TGTGCCACCAGTGATTTCCACAACCAGGGTATCTACGAGCAGTACTTC. Its translation: CATSDFHNQGIYEQYF.

The chain employs TRBV2 and TRBJ2-2; TRBD1 or TRBD2 may be the D gene (5 bases each). The CDR3 loop spans 15 amino acids. Per the germline V gene, CDR1 is SNHLY and CDR2 is FYNNEI. Trimming removed 3 bases at V and 3 bases at J, with 11 bases between. The CDR3 DNA sequence: TGTGCCAGCAGTGATCCGGGGCGGGACACCGGGGAGCTGTTTTTT. Translated: CASSDPGRDTGELFF.

This clonotype was seen a few times. This chain joins TRBV6-6 and TRBJ2-7; TRBD2 matches at 10 bases. V was pared by 7 bases and J by 4 bases, with 4 bases of the junction left unmatched. The CDR3 has 13 residues. Germline V gives CDR1 MNHNY, CDR2 SVGAGI (reference sequence). The DNA of the CDR3 is TGTGCCAGCATGATTAGCGGGGGGTACGAGCAGTACGTC. Its protein is CASMISGGYEQYV.

V and J are TRBV7-3 and TRBJ2-1; no firm D call. Trimming cost V 0 bases and J 2 bases, with 11 bases left between them. CDR1 and CDR2 from the germline V gene are SGHTA and FQGTGA. This CDR3 is built from 16 residues. CDR3 sequence: CASSLTPTDTYNEQFF. CDR3 in DNA: TGTGCCAGCAGCTTAACCCCGACGGATACCTACAATGAGCAGTTCTTC.

This clonotype appeared a few times. The rearrangement links TRBV20-1 to TRBJ2-7; possible D gene TRBD1, 6 bases. The germline V and J ends were trimmed by 3 bases and 0 bases, with 12 bases remaining between them. CDR1 is DFQATT and CDR2 is SNEGSKA in the germline V gene (reference sequence). The CDR3 has 14 residues. The CDR3 nucleotides read TGCAGTGCTAGCTCGCAGGGGCACTCCTACGAGCAGTACTTC. It specifies CSASSQGHSYEQYF.